The T cell receptor (beta chain) under discussion was sequenced for a study of blood T cell repertoires in COVID-19. Study background: The study drew acute and convalescent COVID-19 samples from the United States, Italy and Spain.

Here immunoSEQ multiplex PCR was the method, and the copy in TCRdb shows in-frame clones only, minus some. The data hold 170,000 or so clones, with around nine tenths observed a single time. The Seattle patients, enrolled during active infection, were followed longitudinally. The V segment lost 3 bases and the J segment 1 base; nucleotides outside the gene matches: 5. The CDR3 covers 16 residues. Looked up from germline, CDR1 is LGHNA and CDR2 is YNFKEQ. Input material: peripheral blood. The V and J genes are TRBV4-2 and TRBJ2-5; 10 positions agree with TRBD1. The sequence was obtained from a man aged 55 to 70 with COVID-19, enrolled during active disease. Here the CDR3 DNA reads TGTGCCAGCAGCCAGGAGCGACAGGGGGCCCAAGAGACCCAGTACTTC. Residues: CASSQERQGAQETQYF.